The clone carrying this T cell receptor (beta chain) has just a few counts. Its antigen remains unknown. Per germline, CDR1 MDHEN and CDR2 SYDVKM. V dropped 7 bases and J dropped 3 bases, with 11 bases sitting between them. CDR3 length: 13 residues. Template switching added a universal primer binding site, and final cDNA carried unique molecular identifiers. TCRdb re-called the 5' RACE reads through MiXCR, storing one row per CDR3 protein. The sample carries roughly 470,000 distinct CDR3 sequences, approximately 15% recorded once. The entry originates in a study of identical twins. Study-wide points: The models systematically underestimated how much out-of-frame TCR alpha was shared in monozygotic twins. Whereas memory repertoires showed no such difference, abundant cord blood beta clonotypes carried fewer insertions. Excess low generation probability was seen in twin-shared out-of-frame alpha sequences.

The same sample was also studied in work on yellow fever vaccine responses in identical twins.

This sequence joins TRBV28 and TRBJ2-3; D gene unclear. Sequenced material: CD4+ T cells sorted from blood. The source is a woman under 30 in good health. The CDR3 DNA follows: TGTGCCAGCATTCTTTCCGGAACAGATACGCAGTATTTT. It yields the protein CASILSGTDTQYF.